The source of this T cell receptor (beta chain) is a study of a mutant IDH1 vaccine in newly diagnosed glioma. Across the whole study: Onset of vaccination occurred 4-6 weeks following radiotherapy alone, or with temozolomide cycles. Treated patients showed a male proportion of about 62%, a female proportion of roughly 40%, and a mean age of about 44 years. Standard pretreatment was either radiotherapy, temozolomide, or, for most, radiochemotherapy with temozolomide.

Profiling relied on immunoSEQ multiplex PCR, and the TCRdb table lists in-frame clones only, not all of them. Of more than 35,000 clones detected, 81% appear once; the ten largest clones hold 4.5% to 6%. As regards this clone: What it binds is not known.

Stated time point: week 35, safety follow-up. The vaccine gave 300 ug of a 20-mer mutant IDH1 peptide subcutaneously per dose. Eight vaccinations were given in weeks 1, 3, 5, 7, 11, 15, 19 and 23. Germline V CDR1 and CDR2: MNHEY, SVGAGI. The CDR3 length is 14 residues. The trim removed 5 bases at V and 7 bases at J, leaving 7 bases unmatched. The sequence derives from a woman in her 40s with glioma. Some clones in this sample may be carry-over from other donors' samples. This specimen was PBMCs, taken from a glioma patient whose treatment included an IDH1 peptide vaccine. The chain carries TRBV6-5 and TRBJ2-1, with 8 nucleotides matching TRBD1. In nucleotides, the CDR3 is TGTGCCAGCAGTCGACAGGGGTTCTTGAATGAGCAGTTCTTC. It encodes CASSRQGFLNEQFF.